The 32 T cell receptor beta chains below were found in one sample sequenced in a study of neoadjuvant anti-PD-1 for oral cavity cancer. Measured with immunoSEQ multiplex PCR; TCRdb has only the in-frame clones, and not every one. The data hold some 17,000 clones, with about 70% observed a single time. Sequencing was performed on PBMCs, taken before nivolumab (anti-PD-1) treatment. These TCRs come from a person between 40 and 85 years old with oral cavity squamous cell carcinoma.

A few counts support this clone. This chain connects TRBV28 to TRBJ1-2; the D gene is possibly TRBD1 (6 bases). Germline V gene lookup returns CDR1 MDHEN and CDR2 SYDVKM. Trimming shortened V by 6 bases and J by 4 bases, and 15 bases separated the two germline ends. The CDR3 is 14 residues long. CDR3 protein: CASRRQARGYGYTF. The CDR3 DNA is TGTGCCAGCAGGCGACAGGCACGGGGCTATGGCTACACCTTC.

As DNA, the CDR3 is TGTGCCAGCAGCGGGGGACTAGCGGAGACCCAGTACTTC. Protein sequence: CASSGGLAETQYF. V usage is TRBV6-1 and J usage is TRBJ2-5; 10 bases line up with TRBD2. The trim removed 6 bases at V and 5 bases at J, leaving 3 bases unmatched. There are 13 residues in the CDR3. Germline loops: CDR1 MNHNS, CDR2 SASEGT.

This clone is a singleton in its sample. This sequence joins TRBV6-6 and TRBJ2-3; 7 bases line up with TRBD1. V lost 6 bases, J lost 4 bases, and 7 bases stayed unmatched. The CDR3 sequence is 14 residues long. Germline CDR1 reads MNHNY; CDR2 reads SVGAGI (reference sequence). CDR3 DNA sequence: TGTGCCAGCAGAAGAGGACAGGCGGCAGATACGCAGTATTTT. This encodes CASRRGQAADTQYF.

This clone was picked up a small number of times. The V and J genes are TRBV10-3 and TRBJ1-2; TRBD1 aligns across 7 bases. Losses at the gene ends were 5 bases for V and 6 bases for J; bases not matched to a gene: 6. CDR3 length equals 13 residues. Looked up from germline, CDR1 is ENHRY and CDR2 is SYGVKD. The DNA of the CDR3 is TGTGCCATCAGTTCCGGACAGGTGGATGGCTACACCTTC. Residues: CAISSGQVDGYTF.

A few counts support this clone. The chain uses TRBV5-1 and TRBJ1-2; 9 bases fit TRBD1. Germline-derived CDR1 and CDR2 are SGHRS and YFSETQ. J lost 6 bases, V lost 0 bases, and 0 bases had no gene match. CDR3 length equals 13 residues. The CDR3 protein is CASSLGTGDGYTF. In DNA form, the CDR3 reads TGCGCCAGCAGCTTGGGGACAGGGGATGGCTACACCTTC. Looking up the rest from reference TRBV5-1 and TRBJ1-2 gives the full variable domain: KAGVTQTPRYLIKTRGQQVTLSCSPISGHRSVSWYQQTPGQGLQFLFEYFSETQRNKGNFPGRFSGRQFSNSRSEMNVSTLELGDSALYLCASSLGTGDGYTFGSGTRLTVV.

The V and J genes are TRBV5-8 and TRBJ1-4, with TRBD1 identical over 10 bases. CDR1 SGHTS and CDR2 YDEGEE come from the germline V gene. V gave up 4 bases and J gave up 6 bases; unmatched junction bases: 0. This CDR3 has 13 residues. Written as DNA, the CDR3 is TGTGCCAGCAGCGGGACAGGGGATGAAAAACTGTTTTTT. Protein: CASSGTGDEKLFF.

The genes are TRBV5-1 and TRBJ2-4, with 13 nucleotides matching TRBD2. There are 16 residues in the CDR3. Germline V CDR1 and CDR2: SGHRS, YFSETQ. V was pared by 6 bases and J by 5 bases, with 8 bases of the junction left unmatched. In DNA form, the CDR3 reads TGCGCCAGCACCGAACTAGCGGGAGGGACGCAAAACATTCAGTACTTC. Amino acid sequence: CASTELAGGTQNIQYF.

This chain links TRBV5-1 with TRBJ1-2; 7 bases align to TRBD1. This CDR3 region has 13 residues. Losses at the gene ends were 5 bases for V and 12 bases for J; bases not matched to a gene: 13. Germline V gene data show CDR1 as SGHRS and CDR2 as YFSETQ. The DNA for the CDR3 is TGCGCCAGCAGGGACGGACAGGACAGCCTTCACACCTTC. It specifies CASRDGQDSLHTF.

The table lists this clone with a few counts. A read error may produce the germline difference seen at one junction end. The genes are TRBV7-7 and TRBJ2-5; 7 nucleotides align to TRBD1. Per the germline V gene, CDR1 is SSHAT and CDR2 is FNYEAQ (reference sequence). The CDR3 sequence is 13 residues long. CDR3 bases: TGTGCTAGCAGCTCTGGGACAGTAGAGACCCAGTACTTC. Amino acids: CASSSGTVETQYF.

The gene calls are TRBV12-2 and TRBJ2-7; the table's D call, TRBD2, has no DNA check behind it. TRBV12-2 is a pseudogene locus. CDR3 length: 16 amino acids. Here the CDR3 reads CASRWTDGDSYYEQYF. The DNA for the CDR3 is TGTGCAAGTCGCTGGACCGATGGGGACTCCTACTACGAGCAGTACTTC.

The CDR3 DNA sequence: TGTGCCAGTAGTATGGACTCGGGCGGTTGGACAGGGAAGAACTATGGCTACACCTTC. Protein sequence: CASSMDSGGWTGKNYGYTF. The chain carries TRBV19 and TRBJ1-2; 8 bases match TRBD1. The CDR3 length is 19 residues. J gave up 2 bases and V 3 bases, and 17 bases lay outside the gene matches. Germline values: CDR1 LNHDA, CDR2 SQIVND (reference sequence).

V usage is TRBV5-6 and J usage is TRBJ1-4; D not certain. This CDR3 is built from 12 residues. Trimming removed 3 bases at V and 7 bases at J, with 7 bases between. The germline CDR1 and CDR2 sequences are SGHDT and YYEEEE. The CDR3 sequence is CASSSGSEKLFF. In nucleotides, the CDR3 is TGTGCCAGCAGCTCAGGTTCTGAAAAACTGTTTTTT.

The chain links TRBV4-1 to TRBJ2-2, with 7 bases lining up with TRBD1. V shed 3 bases and J 3 bases; nucleotides not matched to a gene: 10. Germline assignment: CDR1 MGHRA and CDR2 YSYEKL. The CDR3 extends over 17 amino acids. The CDR3 DNA follows: TGCGCCAGCAGCCAGGGTCCACAGGGGTCTGACACCGGGGAGCTGTTTTTT. Residues: CASSQGPQGSDTGELFF.

The chain links TRBV28 to TRBJ2-7; D unclear. Germline assignment: CDR1 MDHEN and CDR2 SYDVKM. The CDR3 extends over 11 amino acids. The V and J ends lost 2 bases and 4 bases respectively, with 3 bases between them. CDR3 protein: CASSLEYEQYF. CDR3 DNA sequence: TGTGCCAGCAGTTTAGAGTACGAGCAGTACTTC.

V gene TRBV19 combines with J gene TRBJ2-1, with D perhaps matching TRBD1 (8 bases). CDR1 and CDR2 from the germline V gene are LNHDA and SQIVND (reference sequence). The CDR3 runs to 17 residues. Trimming left V 7 bases short and J 6 bases short, with 25 bases between. The CDR3 spells CASTPTGEGLASNEQFF. The CDR3 region has the DNA TGTGCCAGTACCCCGACAGGGGAGGGTTTGGCCAGCAATGAGCAGTTCTTC.

The V call is TRBV27, the J call TRBJ2-5; D unresolved. Between the trimmed V and J ends, which lost 6 bases and 5 bases, there was a span of 7 bases. Germline values: CDR1 MNHEY, CDR2 SMNVEV (reference sequence). This CDR3 region has 11 residues. The chain's CDR3 is CASSLGETQYF. CDR3 sequence (DNA): TGTGCCAGCAGCTTGGGGGAGACCCAGTACTTC.

V and J are TRBV10-3 and TRBJ1-1, with D uncertain. This CDR3 is 15 amino acids long. Per germline, CDR1 ENHRY and CDR2 SYGVKD. V was pared by 1 base and J by 5 bases, with 14 bases between. As DNA, the CDR3 is TGTGCCATCAGTGAGTTTTGGCAGAGAGGGACTGAAGCTTTCTTT. It encodes CAISEFWQRGTEAFF.

The chain is built from TRBV7-9 and TRBJ2-1, with D hard to call. The CDR3 is 13 amino acids. Trimming stripped 2 bases from V and 2 bases from J, with 4 bases between. The germline gives CDR1 SEHNR, CDR2 FQNEAQ (reference sequence). Here the CDR3 reads CASSLSAYNEQFF. The CDR3 nucleotides are TGTGCCAGCAGCTTATCGGCCTACAATGAGCAGTTCTTC.

This chain connects TRBV30 to TRBJ2-5, with TRBD2 as a possible D gene (6 bases). The CDR3 is made up of 13 amino acids. CDR1 is GTSNPN, CDR2 SVGIG, per germline (reference sequence). V was clipped by 3 bases and J by 10 bases, with 18 bases between them. CDR3 loop: CAWRSGGLGGQYF. The CDR3 nucleotides read TGTGCCTGGAGATCAGGCGGGCTCGGGGGCCAGTACTTC.

The chain carries TRBV2 and TRBJ1-1; 7 bases are shared with TRBD1. The V segment lost 0 bases and the J segment 1 base; nucleotides outside the gene matches: 2. The CDR3 runs 15 residues. In germline, CDR1 is SNHLY, CDR2 FYNNEI. Here the CDR3 reads CASSEATGWNTEAFF. For the CDR3, the DNA is TGTGCCAGCAGTGAAGCGACAGGGTGGAACACTGAAGCTTTCTTT. Looking up the rest from reference TRBV2 and TRBJ1-1 gives the full variable domain: EPEVTQTPSHQVTQMGQEVILRCVPISNHLYFYWYRQILGQKVEFLVSFYNNEISEKSEIFDDQFSVERPDGSNFTLKIRSTKLEDSAMYFCASSEATGWNTEAFFGQGTRLTVV.

V and J are TRBV6-1 and TRBJ2-1; 10 bases line up with TRBD2. The length of the CDR3 is 15 residues. The trim removed 5 bases at V and 2 bases at J, leaving 3 bases unmatched. Germline V lookup: CDR1 MNHNS, CDR2 SASEGT. The CDR3 region is CASSNSGGPYNEQFF. CDR3 sequence (DNA): TGTGCCAGCAGTAATAGCGGGGGGCCCTACAATGAGCAGTTCTTC.

This clone was picked up a small number of times. The gene calls are TRBV6-4 and TRBJ2-1; D perhaps matches TRBD1 (5 bases). This CDR3 spans 13 amino acids. V lost 5 bases and J 9 bases, leaving 14 bases between the germline ends. CDR1 is MRHNA and CDR2 is SNTAGT in the germline V gene. The CDR3 here is CASSLEGEGEQFF. CDR3 in DNA: TGTGCCAGCAGTTTGGAAGGGGAAGGTGAGCAGTTCTTC.

The chain carries TRBV2 and TRBJ1-2; D might be TRBD1 (5 bases). The CDR3 is 15 residues long. CDR1 is SNHLY and CDR2 is FYNNEI in the germline V gene. V gave up 0 bases and J gave up 7 bases, with 15 bases separating them. The CDR3 region has the DNA TGTGCCAGCAGTGAAGCGGGGCAGGGAGCGGGTGGCTACACCTTC. Its translation: CASSEAGQGAGGYTF.

V gene TRBV30 combines with J gene TRBJ2-2; 15 positions agree with TRBD2. The CDR3 contains 16 residues. After removal of 5 bases from V and 1 base from J, the junction contained 2 bases not matched to a gene. Germline V gene lookup returns CDR1 GTSNPN and CDR2 SVGIG (reference sequence). The CDR3 DNA is TGTGCCTGGGCGGGACTAGCGGGAGGGAACACCGGGGAGCTGTTTTTT. Its translation: CAWAGLAGGNTGELFF.

The chain is built from TRBV4-2 and TRBJ1-2; D is unclear. The germline gives CDR1 LGHNA, CDR2 YNFKEQ. V lost 0 bases and J lost 4, with 12 bases in between. The CDR3 contains 15 residues. The CDR3 here is CASSQDDRNSYGYTF. CDR3 nucleotides: TGTGCCAGCAGCCAAGACGACCGAAACTCCTATGGCTACACCTTC.

This clone was detected a few times. V usage is TRBV4-2 and J usage is TRBJ2-4, with D possibly TRBD2 on 7 matching bases. Deletions cut 0 bases from V and 5 bases from J, with 26 bases between. Germline loops: CDR1 LGHNA, CDR2 YNFKEQ. The CDR3 is made up of 20 amino acids. The CDR3 DNA reads TGTGCCAGCAGCCAAGATAGGAGCCCTCTATGGGGGAGGGGGGAAAACATTCAGTACTTC. Protein product: CASSQDRSPLWGRGENIQYF.

The chain is built from TRBV6-6 and TRBJ1-5; D possibly corresponds to TRBD1 (5 bases). V was trimmed by 5 bases and J by 6 bases, leaving 17 bases between them. Germline V CDR1 and CDR2: MNHNY, SVGAGI (reference sequence). The CDR3 has 15 residues. The CDR3 reads CASSPAPTGTQPQHF. The CDR3 bases are TGTGCCAGCAGTCCTGCCCCTACAGGTACTCAGCCCCAGCATTTT.

J is TRBJ2-7 and V is TRBV5-4; 9 bases agree with TRBD1. CDR1 SGHNT and CDR2 YYREEE come from the germline V gene (reference sequence). The CDR3 runs 16 residues. J gave up 7 bases and V 5 bases, and 16 bases lay outside the gene matches. For the CDR3, the DNA is TGTGCCAGCAGGTTTGGGGACAGGGAAACTCCGGGGGAGCAGTACTTC. It translates to CASRFGDRETPGEQYF.

The chain carries TRBV28 and TRBJ2-7; 11 positions agree with TRBD2. The V segment lost 5 bases and the J segment 2 bases; nucleotides outside the gene matches: 5. CDR1 and CDR2 (germline): MDHEN, SYDVKM. This CDR3 region has 15 residues. CDR3 in DNA: TGTGCCAGCAGTAGAGGGACTAGCGGACCCTACGAGCAGTACTTC. Its translation: CASSRGTSGPYEQYF.

The chain couples TRBV6-5 to TRBJ2-1, with D tentatively TRBD1 (7 bases). The germline V gene has CDR1 MNHEY and CDR2 SVGAGI. This CDR3 region has 15 residues. Trimming removed 4 bases at V and 2 bases at J, with 12 bases between. CDR3 in amino acids: CASSLQGRPYNEQFF. CDR3 in DNA: TGTGCCAGCAGTTTACAGGGGAGGCCCTACAATGAGCAGTTCTTC.

This clone was seen a few times. The chain's CDR3 is CASRIGQAGTGELFF. For the CDR3, the DNA is TGCGCCAGCAGGATTGGACAGGCCGGGACCGGGGAGCTGTTTTTT. The chain employs TRBV5-1 and TRBJ2-2; 7 positions match TRBD1. This CDR3 contains 15 residues. Germline V CDR1 and CDR2: SGHRS, YFSETQ. V dropped 5 bases and J dropped 5; count of bases not matched to a gene: 9.

The chain uses TRBV5-1 and TRBJ2-3; perhaps D is TRBD1 or TRBD2 (5 bases each). V lost 4 bases and J 6 bases, leaving 21 bases between the germline ends. Germline values: CDR1 SGHRS, CDR2 YFSETQ. This CDR3 is built from 16 residues. The CDR3 loop reads CASSPGPGLGRDTQYF. The CDR3 region has the DNA TGCGCCAGCAGCCCGGGGCCGGGCCTAGGACGCGATACGCAGTATTTT.